A selection of T cell receptor beta chains follows, all from one sample in a study of early T cells in non-severe SARS-CoV-2 infection. Via MiXCR, TCRdb re-called the 5' RACE reads, giving one row per CDR3 protein. Of 70,000 to 90,000 distinct CDR3 sequences detected, under 15% appear once; the ten largest clones hold around 5.8%. Sequenced input: whole blood. These receptors were obtained from an adult who was a healthcare worker with PCR-confirmed SARS-CoV-2 infection or an uninfected control (not recorded which). The CDR3 runs from the conserved cysteine through the conserved F or W. A D gene is named only where the DNA matches it firmly. Expanded clones are given a class, and other clones once, few, many or no size at all.

V: TRBV27; J: TRBJ2-5; size: -; D: -; DNA: TGTGCCAGCAGTTTGTGGGGACACCAAGAGACCCAGTACTTC; CDR3: CASSLWGHQETQYF
V: TRBV19; J: TRBJ2-4; size: -; D: -; DNA: TGTGCCAGTAGCATTAGTGGACTTCTAGCCAAAAACATTCAGTACTTC; CDR3: CASSISGLLAKNIQYF
V: TRBV20-1; J: TRBJ2-1; size: -; D: -; DNA: TGCAGTGCTAAGGCAGCGGTTTGGCTTTTGCATGAGCAGTTCTTC; CDR3: CSAKAAVWLLHEQFF
V: TRBV20-1; J: TRBJ1-5; size: few; D: -; DNA: TGCAGTGCTCCCCAATCAGGGAACCAGCCCCAGCATTTT; CDR3: CSAPQSGNQPQHF
V: TRBV4-1; J: TRBJ1-1; size: many; D: -; DNA: TGCGCCAGCAGCCAACGGGTACATATCACTGAAGCTTTCTTT; CDR3: CASSQRVHITEAFF
V: TRBV4-1; J: TRBJ1-4; size: few; D: -; DNA: TGCGCCAGCAGCCGTTTCGAAGCCGCCCGGGACAAGTTTTTT; CDR3: CASSRFEAARDKFF
V: TRBV12-3/TRBV12-4; J: TRBJ1-1; size: -; D: -; DNA: TGTGCCAGCAGTTCCCGGGGATGGGGCACTGAAGCTTTCTTT; CDR3: CASSSRGWGTEAFF
V: TRBV18; J: TRBJ1-1; size: -; D: -; DNA: TGTGCCAGCTCTCCCCGAGGGGACACTGAAGCTTTCTTT; CDR3: CASSPRGDTEAFF
V: TRBV3-1; J: TRBJ1-2; size: few; D: -; DNA: TGTGCCAGCAGCCGGGTCAACTATGGCTACACCTTC; CDR3: CASSRVNYGYTF
V: TRBV6-5; J: TRBJ2-1; size: few; D: -; DNA: TGTGCCAGCAGTTACGCCCGGGGTGAGCAGTTCTTC; CDR3: CASSYARGEQFF
V: TRBV3-1; J: TRBJ2-1; size: few; D: TRBD2; DNA: TGTGCCAGCAGCCGACAAGCGGGAGCCTACAATGAGCAGTTCTTC; CDR3: CASSRQAGAYNEQFF
V: TRBV6-5; J: TRBJ1-5; size: few; D: -; DNA: TGTGCCAGCAGTTACTCGGGTGCGGGTCAGCCCCAGCATTTT; CDR3: CASSYSGAGQPQHF
V: TRBV7-9; J: TRBJ2-5; size: few; D: -; DNA: TGTGCCAGCGCACCCCCTATAGCGTACCAAGAGACCCAGTACTTC; CDR3: CASAPPIAYQETQYF
V: TRBV20-1; J: TRBJ1-1; size: -; D: -; DNA: TGCAGACCTCACAGGGAGAACACTGAAGCTTTCTTT; CDR3: CRPHRENTEAFF
V: TRBV20-1; J: TRBJ2-1; size: -; D: TRBD2; DNA: TGCAGTGCCACGACTAGCGGGGGACCCTACAATGAGCAGTTCTTC; CDR3: CSATTSGGPYNEQFF
V: TRBV7-9; J: TRBJ1-1; size: few; D: -; DNA: TGTGCCAGCAGCTTAATGAGGGGGAACACTGAAGCTTTCTTT; CDR3: CASSLMRGNTEAFF
V: TRBV12-3/TRBV12-4; J: TRBJ2-3; size: few; D: -; DNA: TGTGCCAGCAGCCCGGGACCGAACCTGGCAGATACGCAGTATTTT; CDR3: CASSPGPNLADTQYF
V: TRBV20-1; J: TRBJ2-7; size: many; D: TRBD1; DNA: TGCAGTGCTACCGCAACAGGGGGCAGGGGGGAGCAGTACTTC; CDR3: CSATATGGRGEQYF
V: TRBV7-2; J: TRBJ2-3; size: -; D: -; DNA: TGTGCCAGCAGCTTAGGCCTATCTAGCACAGATACGCAGTATTTT; CDR3: CASSLGLSSTDTQYF
V: TRBV20-1; J: TRBJ2-2; size: -; D: TRBD2; DNA: TGCAGTGCTAGAGGACTAGCGGGAGGATCGAACACCGGGGAGCTGTTTTTT; CDR3: CSARGLAGGSNTGELFF
V: TRBV20-1; J: TRBJ2-1; size: few; D: -; DNA: TGCAGTGCTACGGACAGACGGGGGCACAATGAGCAGTTCTTC; CDR3: CSATDRRGHNEQFF
V: TRBV10-3; J: TRBJ2-1; size: few; D: -; DNA: TGTGCCATCAGTGAGTCAGAGGCATCCTACAATGAGCAGTTCTTC; CDR3: CAISESEASYNEQFF
V: TRBV6-5; J: TRBJ1-4; size: few; D: -; DNA: TGTACCAGCAGTTACTTGACCTCTGGGACAACGGAAAAACTGTTTTTT; CDR3: CTSSYLTSGTTEKLFF
V: TRBV7-6; J: TRBJ1-1; size: few; D: TRBD1; DNA: TGTGCCAGCAGCTTAGCAGTCGGGGCAGGGGGATTGAACACTGAAGCTTTCTTT; CDR3: CASSLAVGAGGLNTEAFF
V: TRBV6-5; J: TRBJ2-7; size: -; D: -; DNA: TGTGCCAGCAGTTACGAGCGTAACTACGAGCAGTACTTC; CDR3: CASSYERNYEQYF
V: TRBV10-2; J: TRBJ1-2; size: few; D: -; DNA: TGCGCCAGCGTGGGGAACTATGGCTACACCTTC; CDR3: CASVGNYGYTF
V: TRBV28; J: TRBJ2-5; size: -; D: -; DNA: TGTGCCAGCAGTTTATCCGCCAAGCGGCGTAGAGGGGAGACCCAGTACTTC; CDR3: CASSLSAKRRRGETQYF
V: TRBV12-2; J: TRBJ2-3; size: -; D: -; DNA: TGTGCAAGTCGCCGTCCGGGACTAGCGGGAGAAACAGATACGCAGTATTTT; CDR3: CASRRPGLAGETDTQYF
V: TRBV7-2; J: TRBJ2-3; size: many; D: TRBD2; DNA: TGTGCCAGCAGCTTACGATGGGGGGGGAACACAGATACGCAGTATTTT; CDR3: CASSLRWGGNTDTQYF
V: TRBV5-6; J: TRBJ2-7; size: -; D: -; DNA: TGTGCCAGCAGCTGGGGGGCGTCCCACTCCTACGAGCAGTACTTC; CDR3: CASSWGASHSYEQYF
V: TRBV6-2/TRBV6-3; J: TRBJ2-1; size: few; D: TRBD2; DNA: TGTGCCAGCAGCTCTCCCACCGCTTCAGGGACTACTTTATACAATGAGCAGTTCTTC; CDR3: CASSSPTASGTTLYNEQFF